Included here is one T cell receptor (beta chain) sequence, with context. The data derive from a study of a mutant IDH1 vaccine in newly diagnosed glioma. Data came from immunoSEQ multiplex PCR; TCRdb stores just in-frame clones and leaves some out. The sample lists over 80,000 clones; 70% to 90% were seen once. The CDR3 spans 15 residues. Looked up from germline, CDR1 is MNHNY and CDR2 is SVGAGI (reference sequence). V dropped 2 bases and J dropped 4; count of bases not matched to a gene: 5. Time point noted: baseline, week 1 (first vaccination visit). Treatment: pre-vaccination baseline after standard-of-care therapy.

The starting material was PBMCs, obtained from a glioma patient treated with radiotherapy, temozolomide or both. The clonotype originates from a woman between 50 and 59 years old with glioma. V and J are TRBV6-6 and TRBJ1-2; the match to TRBD1 covers 9 bases. The CDR3 loop is CASSYGDRAAYGYTF. Written as DNA, the CDR3 is TGTGCCAGCAGTTACGGGGACAGGGCTGCCTATGGCTACACCTTC.